One sample yielded the 25 T cell receptor beta chains listed below, sequenced in a study of T-cell reconstitution after alpha-beta-depleted transplantation in children. As it was prepared, the TCRbeta library received unique molecular identifiers. TCRdb re-called the PCR reads through MiXCR, storing one row per CDR3 protein. The repertoire holds approximately 650,000 distinct CDR3 sequences, about an eighth seen once, with around 0.76% in the top ten. Specimen: PBMCs, collected before TCRalphabeta/CD19-depleted stem cell transplant. These receptors came from a girl under 10 years old with congenital amegakaryocytic thrombocytopenia, due to receive a stem cell transplant.

Ten or more counts support this clonotype. This sequence joins TRBV12-5 and TRBJ2-1; either TRBD1 or TRBD2 may supply D (5 bases each). The CDR3 consists of 17 residues. V was trimmed by 1 base and J by 6 bases, leaving 19 bases between them. Looked up from germline, CDR1 is LGHNT and CDR2 is FRNRAP. CDR3 bases: TGTGCTAGTGGTTTGGGATATAGCGTGAGGGGATCCAATGAGCAGTTCTTC. Residues: CASGLGYSVRGSNEQFF.

CDR3 in amino acids: CASSPGGGPTDTQYF. CDR3 bases: TGCGCCAGCAGCCCGGGGGGGGGCCCCACAGATACGCAGTATTTT. The chain carries TRBV5-1 and TRBJ2-3, with 8 bases identical to TRBD2. Germline CDR1 reads SGHRS; CDR2 reads YFSETQ. V was pared by 4 bases and J by 2 bases, with 6 bases of the junction left unmatched. The CDR3 loop spans 15 amino acids.

V is TRBV12-3 or TRBV12-4 and J is TRBJ1-5; weak D call: TRBD1 (5 bases). V lost 2 bases, J lost 6 bases, and 11 bases lay in between. The CDR3 loop spans 14 amino acids. The DNA for the CDR3 is TGTGCCAGCAGTTTATCGGACATCCTTCAGCCCCAGCATTTT. It translates to CASSLSDILQPQHF.

This clonotype was detected ten times or more. V gene TRBV20-1 combines with J gene TRBJ2-3; D remains ambiguous. V was cut by 1 base and J by 4 bases, with 18 bases left in between. The CDR3 length is 16 residues. Germline loops: CDR1 DFQATT, CDR2 SNEGSKA (reference sequence). CDR3 coding DNA: TGCAGTGCTAGAGTCGGGTACAGATTGCTTCCAGATACGCAGTATTTT. This encodes CSARVGYRLLPDTQYF.

The chain joins TRBV28 to TRBJ2-7, with 7 bases aligning to TRBD1. This CDR3 has 15 residues. Germline CDR1 reads MDHEN; CDR2 reads SYDVKM. V trimming: 3 bases; J trimming: 2 bases; junction bases outside the gene matches: 7. The CDR3 loop is CASSFPSRGTYEQYF. The CDR3 nucleotides are TGTGCCAGCAGTTTCCCGAGCAGGGGGACCTACGAGCAGTACTTC.

This clonotype was seen at least ten times. This sequence joins TRBV18 and TRBJ2-5, with D uncertain. The CDR3 has 13 residues. V lost 0 bases and J lost 2, with 4 bases in between. Germline V gene lookup returns CDR1 KGHSH and CDR2 LQKENI. The DNA of the CDR3 is TGTGCCAGCTCACCACCCCTACAAGAGACCCAGTACTTC. It yields the protein CASSPPLQETQYF.

The sample holds many counts of this clonotype. The chain carries TRBV7-9 and TRBJ2-2; the D is unclear. Germline assignment: CDR1 SEHNR and CDR2 FQNEAQ (reference sequence). CDR3 length equals 13 residues. The germline V and J ends were trimmed by 5 bases and 8 bases, with 12 bases remaining between them. The CDR3 here is CASSASIVGELFF. The CDR3 coding sequence is TGTGCCAGCAGCGCCAGTATCGTGGGGGAGCTGTTTTTT.

This clonotype has ten or more counts. V and J are TRBV6-5 and TRBJ1-1; D call uncertain. Trimming took off 6 bases at V and 1 base at J, with 6 bases between the two ends. CDR3 size: 12 residues. Germline CDR1 and CDR2: MNHEY and SVGAGI. This chain's CDR3 is CASREGNTEAFF. The CDR3 DNA is TGTGCCAGCAGAGAGGGGAACACTGAAGCTTTCTTT.

The sample holds many counts of this clonotype. The chain is built from TRBV20-1 and TRBJ2-1; 11 nucleotides match TRBD2. CDR3 size: 13 residues. Germline CDR1 is DFQATT and CDR2 is SNEGSKA (reference sequence). The CDR3 spells CSPTGLADNEQFF. CDR3 sequence (DNA): TGCAGCCCTACGGGACTAGCGGACAATGAGCAGTTCTTC.

V gene TRBV5-1 combines with J gene TRBJ2-1, with 7 bases fitting TRBD1. V was pared by 1 base and J by 7 bases, with 11 bases of the junction left unmatched. Per germline, CDR1 SGHRS and CDR2 YFSETQ. The CDR3 covers 16 residues. DNA of the CDR3: TGCGCCAGCAGCTTGTTAGTGGGACAGAGGATGAATGAGCAGTTCTTC. Translation gives CASSLLVGQRMNEQFF.

V usage is TRBV5-1 and J usage is TRBJ2-7; D is unresolved. Germline CDR1 and CDR2: SGHRS and YFSETQ. This CDR3 comprises 12 residues. V lost 0 bases, J lost 6 bases, and 7 bases lay in between. The CDR3: CASSLEPREQYF. The DNA for the CDR3 is TGCGCCAGCAGCTTGGAACCCCGCGAGCAGTACTTC.

This clonotype was detected many times. V gene TRBV7-9 combines with J gene TRBJ2-7, with TRBD1 as a possible D gene (6 bases). Deletions cut 2 bases from V and 0 bases from J, with 8 bases between. The germline CDR1 and CDR2 sequences are SEHNR and FQNEAQ (reference sequence). This CDR3 has 14 amino acids. CDR3 residues: CASSLLGGSYEQYF. CDR3 sequence (DNA): TGTGCCAGCAGCTTATTAGGGGGCTCCTACGAGCAGTACTTC.

This clonotype came up many times. The chain joins TRBV5-1 to TRBJ2-1, with TRBD2 identical over 8 bases. Unmatched junction bases numbered 4, after V lost 4 bases and J lost 7 bases. From germline, CDR1 is SGHRS and CDR2 YFSETQ. The CDR3 has 13 residues. The DNA for the CDR3 is TGCGCCAGCAGCAGGGGACTAGGAAATGAGCAGTTCTTC. Encoded protein: CASSRGLGNEQFF.

This clonotype was recorded a few times. The J gene is TRBJ2-1, the V gene TRBV20-1; 11 bases match TRBD2. CDR1 DFQATT and CDR2 SNEGSKA come from the germline V gene (reference sequence). CDR3 size: 14 residues. The trim removed 7 bases at V and 5 bases at J, leaving 7 bases unmatched. In DNA, the CDR3 is TGCAGTGGATCCACGGGACTAGCGGACAATGAGCAGTTCTTC. Encoded protein: CSGSTGLADNEQFF.

This clonotype was seen a handful of times. The V call is TRBV27, the J call TRBJ2-6, with a weak D call TRBD2 (6 bases). With 8 bases removed from V and 0 bases from J, the gap between germline ends came to 14 bases. Germline-derived CDR1 and CDR2 are MNHEY and SMNVEV (reference sequence). CDR3 length equals 16 residues. CDR3 residues: CASSRGLLSGANVLTF. The CDR3 DNA reads as TGTGCCAGCTCCCGGGGACTTCTCTCTGGGGCCAACGTCCTGACTTTC.

The genes are TRBV7-2 and TRBJ2-1; the match to TRBD1 covers 7 bases. Losses at the gene ends were 2 bases for V and 5 bases for J; bases not matched to a gene: 6. Germline V gives CDR1 SGHTA, CDR2 FQGNSA. CDR3 size: 15 residues. CDR3 DNA sequence: TGTGCCAGCAGCTTAACCCGGGACAGTCACAATGAGCAGTTCTTC. Residues: CASSLTRDSHNEQFF.

This clonotype has at least ten counts. The V and J genes are TRBV27 and TRBJ1-1; 10 bases map to TRBD1. The CDR3 is 13 residues long. Germline V gives CDR1 MNHEY, CDR2 SMNVEV (reference sequence). V lost 11 bases and J lost 3; bases outside the gene matches: 6. This chain's CDR3 is CAVRQGADTEAFF. The CDR3 DNA reads TGTGCCGTCCGACAGGGGGCGGACACTGAAGCTTTCTTT.

This clonotype was picked up many times. The gene calls are TRBV5-1 and TRBJ2-4, with D possibly being TRBD2 (5 bases). V was clipped by 3 bases and J by 1 base, with 20 bases between them. CDR3 size: 18 residues. Per the germline V gene, CDR1 is SGHRS and CDR2 is YFSETQ. The CDR3 nucleotides are TGCGCCAGCAGCTGGAGGCCGGGGTTGTGGCTGGCCAAAAACATTCAGTACTTC. This gives the protein CASSWRPGLWLAKNIQYF.

The rearrangement joins TRBV9 to TRBJ2-5, with D perhaps assigned TRBD1 or TRBD2 (7 bases each). The germline V and J ends were trimmed by 5 bases and 4 bases, with 21 bases remaining between them. Germline values: CDR1 SGDLS, CDR2 YYNGEE. The CDR3 extends over 16 amino acids. The CDR3 sequence: CASSGWNTGEGETQYF. CDR3 sequence (DNA): TGTGCCAGCAGTGGATGGAATACAGGGGAGGGAGAGACCCAGTACTTC.

The chain has TRBV4-1 and TRBJ2-1; D is perhaps TRBD2 (6 bases). Per germline, CDR1 MGHRA and CDR2 YSYEKL. The length of the CDR3 is 18 residues. V was cut by 1 base and J by 4 bases, with 20 bases left in between. The CDR3 DNA follows: TGCGCCAGCAGCCAAGGTCGTGGTAGCGGACGTCGGTACAATGAGCAGTTCTTC. Translated, it gives CASSQGRGSGRRYNEQFF.

Turning to this clonotype: Germline and junction disagree at one end, which may indicate a read error. The chain combines TRBV12-3 or TRBV12-4 with TRBJ2-7, with 9 bases lining up with TRBD2. CDR3 length: 15 residues. Here the CDR3 reads CASSIAGEPSYEQYF. In nucleotides, the CDR3 is TGTGCCAGCAGTATAGCGGGAGAGCCATCCTACGAGCAGTACTTC.

This clonotype showed up many times. V and J are TRBV5-1 and TRBJ1-1; no clear D. CDR1 is SGHRS, CDR2 YFSETQ, per germline. This CDR3 has 12 residues. V was cut by 5 bases and J by 2 bases, with 7 bases left in between. The CDR3 loop reads CASRNPNTEAFF. Here the CDR3 DNA reads TGCGCCAGCAGGAATCCCAACACTGAAGCTTTCTTT.

CDR3 amino acids: CSARDRKSYEQYF. The CDR3 DNA sequence: TGCAGTGCTAGAGATAGGAAGTCCTACGAGCAGTACTTC. The J gene is TRBJ2-7, the V gene TRBV20-1; D is uncertain. This CDR3 has 13 amino acids. Trimming took 0 bases from V and 1 from J, leaving 7 bases between them. The germline V gene has CDR1 DFQATT and CDR2 SNEGSKA (reference sequence).

This clonotype has at least ten counts. The chain has TRBV20-1 and TRBJ1-4; TRBD1 matches at 7 bases. The CDR3 runs to 14 residues. Germline values: CDR1 DFQATT, CDR2 SNEGSKA (reference sequence). V dropped 6 bases and J dropped 6; count of bases not matched to a gene: 10. The CDR3 protein is CSARPGTEHEKLFF. CDR3 in DNA: TGCAGTGCGCGGCCCGGGACAGAACATGAAAAACTGTTTTTT.

V gene TRBV11-1 combines with J gene TRBJ2-3; 10 bases match TRBD2. V dropped 0 bases and J dropped 4; count of bases not matched to a gene: 10. CDR1 SGHAT and CDR2 FQDESV come from the germline V gene (reference sequence). This CDR3 spans 18 amino acids. CDR3 protein: CASSLAHLEREGADTQYF. The CDR3, as DNA: TGTGCCAGCAGCTTAGCCCACCTGGAGCGGGAGGGAGCAGATACGCAGTATTTT.